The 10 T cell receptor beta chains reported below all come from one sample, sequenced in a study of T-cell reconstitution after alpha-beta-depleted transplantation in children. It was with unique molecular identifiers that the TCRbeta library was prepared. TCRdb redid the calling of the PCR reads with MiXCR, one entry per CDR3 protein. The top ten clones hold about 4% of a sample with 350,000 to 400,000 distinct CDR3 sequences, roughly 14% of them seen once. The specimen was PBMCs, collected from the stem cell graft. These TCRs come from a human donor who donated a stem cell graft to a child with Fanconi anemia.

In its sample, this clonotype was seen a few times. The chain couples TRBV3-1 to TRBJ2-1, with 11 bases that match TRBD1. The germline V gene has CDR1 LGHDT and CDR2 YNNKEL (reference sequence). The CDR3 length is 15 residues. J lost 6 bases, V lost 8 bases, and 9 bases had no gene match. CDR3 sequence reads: CASQLSGTGGNEQFF. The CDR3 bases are TGTGCCAGCCAACTCTCCGGGACAGGGGGCAATGAGCAGTTCTTC.

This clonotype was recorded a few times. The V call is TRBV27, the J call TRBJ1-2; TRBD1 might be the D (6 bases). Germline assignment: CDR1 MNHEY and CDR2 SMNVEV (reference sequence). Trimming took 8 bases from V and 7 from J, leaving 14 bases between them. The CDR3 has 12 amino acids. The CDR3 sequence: CASRERGIGYTF. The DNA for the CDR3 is TGTGCCAGCCGAGAGAGGGGGATTGGCTACACCTTC.

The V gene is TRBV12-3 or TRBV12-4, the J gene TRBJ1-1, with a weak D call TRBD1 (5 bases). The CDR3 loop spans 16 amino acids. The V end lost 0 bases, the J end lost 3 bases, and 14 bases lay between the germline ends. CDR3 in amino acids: CASSLAGVVGDTEAFF. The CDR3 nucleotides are TGTGCCAGCAGTTTAGCAGGGGTGGTGGGGGACACTGAAGCTTTCTTT.

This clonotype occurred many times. CDR3 loop: CASTRHWLIGLFF. The CDR3 DNA is TGTGCCAGCACCCGACATTGGTTGATAGGGCTGTTTTTT. J is TRBJ2-2 and V is TRBV7-9; no definite D call. V lost 7 bases to trimming and J lost 13 bases, with 19 bases between them. Germline V CDR1 and CDR2: SEHNR, FQNEAQ (reference sequence). The CDR3 loop spans 13 amino acids.

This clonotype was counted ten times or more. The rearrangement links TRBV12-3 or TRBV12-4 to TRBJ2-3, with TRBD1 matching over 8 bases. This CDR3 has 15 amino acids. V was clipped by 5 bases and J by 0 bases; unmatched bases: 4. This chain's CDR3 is CASSDRGTSTDTQYF. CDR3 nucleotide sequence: TGTGCCAGCAGTGACAGGGGCACTAGCACAGATACGCAGTATTTT.

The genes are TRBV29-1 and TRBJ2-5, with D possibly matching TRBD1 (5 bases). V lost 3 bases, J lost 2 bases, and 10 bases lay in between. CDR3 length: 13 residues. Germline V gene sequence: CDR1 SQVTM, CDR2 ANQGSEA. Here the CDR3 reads CSVDRGNQETQYF. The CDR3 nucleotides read TGCAGCGTTGATAGGGGCAATCAAGAGACCCAGTACTTC.

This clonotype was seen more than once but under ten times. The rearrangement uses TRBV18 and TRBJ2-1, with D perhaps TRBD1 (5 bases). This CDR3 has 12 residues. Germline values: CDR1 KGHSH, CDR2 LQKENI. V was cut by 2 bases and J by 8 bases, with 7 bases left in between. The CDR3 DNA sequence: TGTGCCAGCTCACCAAAGGGGTATGAGCAGTTCTTC. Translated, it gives CASSPKGYEQFF.

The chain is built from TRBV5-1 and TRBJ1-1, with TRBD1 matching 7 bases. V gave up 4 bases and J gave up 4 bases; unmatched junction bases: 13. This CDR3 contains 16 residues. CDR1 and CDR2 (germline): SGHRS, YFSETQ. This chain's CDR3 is CASSPDRASLGTEAFF. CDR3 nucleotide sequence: TGCGCCAGCAGCCCCGACAGGGCTAGTTTGGGCACTGAAGCTTTCTTT.

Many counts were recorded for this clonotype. The CDR3 nucleotides read TGTGCCAGCGGGCCGCCCGGGGAGCTGTTTTTT. Protein sequence: CASGPPGELFF. V is TRBV27 and J is TRBJ2-2; D gene ambiguous. Trimming shortened V by 8 bases and J by 6 bases, and 7 bases separated the two germline ends. The CDR3 has 11 residues. Germline V CDR1 and CDR2: MNHEY, SMNVEV (reference sequence).

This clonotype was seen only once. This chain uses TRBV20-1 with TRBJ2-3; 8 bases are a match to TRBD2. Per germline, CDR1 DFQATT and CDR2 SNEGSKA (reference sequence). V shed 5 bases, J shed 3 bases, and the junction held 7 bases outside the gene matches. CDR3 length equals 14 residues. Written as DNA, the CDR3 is TGCAGTGCTGCCTTCGGGGGGGCAACAGATACGCAGTATTTT. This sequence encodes CSAAFGGATDTQYF.